Listed here are 2 T cell receptor beta chains from one sample, sequenced in a study of blood T cell repertoires in COVID-19. The table came from immunoSEQ multiplex PCR; TCRdb's copy has only in-frame clones and leaves some out. The sample has 120,000 or so clones; about 74% are singletons. Sequenced material: peripheral blood. The receptors stem from a man in his 70s with acute or convalescent COVID-19.

This chain links TRBV11-2 with TRBJ1-2; a possible D gene is TRBD1 (5 bases). The ends were cut back, 5 bases at V and 4 bases at J, with 11 bases in the middle. The CDR3 runs 13 residues. Germline CDR1 is SGHAT and CDR2 is FQNNGV. The CDR3 spells CASSPGHFYGYTF. The CDR3 DNA reads as TGTGCCAGCAGCCCAGGACACTTCTATGGCTACACCTTC.

For this clone: Other DNA sequences in this specimen translate into the identical CDR3. This chain connects TRBV7-2 to TRBJ2-7, with D hard to call. CDR3 length: 13 residues. Germline CDR1 reads SGHTA; CDR2 reads FQGNSA. Trimming took 1 base from V and 3 from J, leaving 7 bases between them. In DNA, the CDR3 is TGTGCCAGCAGCTTAGGGCAAAACTACGAGCAGTACTTC. Protein sequence: CASSLGQNYEQYF.